A selection of T cell receptor beta chains follows, all from one sample in a study of shared clonotypes between healthy human individuals. TCRdb's table, derived via immunoSEQ multiplex PCR, lists solely in-frame clones and lacks some. The table shows around 500,000 clones, with around 79% occurring only once. Specimen: PBMCs. These receptors all come from a woman in her 40s in good health. Some clones in this sample may be carry-over from other donors' samples. Both conserved end residues are part of each CDR3. D genes are given only for firm matches. Some rows have no size entry. The others give once, few or many, or a class for an expanded clone.

d_gene,j_gene,abundance,v_gene,len,CDR3aa,CDR3nt
-,TRBJ1-2,many,TRBV2,13,CASSEYGGYGYTF,TGTGCCAGCAGTGAATACGGGGGCTATGGCTACACCTTC
-,TRBJ2-2,-,TRBV11-1,16,CASSLSSGRHPGELFF,TGTGCCAGCAGCTTAAGTAGCGGTCGCCACCCCGGGGAGCTGTTTTTT
-,TRBJ1-2,-,TRBV28,16,CASSFPTLGVNYGYTF,TGTGCCAGCAGTTTCCCCACTCTCGGGGTTAACTATGGCTACACCTTC
TRBD1,TRBJ2-1,-,TRBV7-6,15,CASSPFATGSNEQFF,TGTGCCAGCAGCCCTTTCGCGACAGGGTCCAATGAGCAGTTCTTC
-,TRBJ2-1,-,TRBV4-1,16,CASSQDWGRRYNEQFF,TGCGCCAGCAGCCAAGATTGGGGGAGGAGATACAATGAGCAGTTCTTC
-,TRBJ2-3,-,TRBV5-6,12,CASSLQGDTQYF,TGTGCCAGCAGCTTGCAGGGGGATACGCAGTATTTT
-,TRBJ2-3,few,TRBV28,12,CASSSPASTQYF,TGTGCCAGCAGTTCCCCGGCAAGTACGCAGTATTTT
-,TRBJ1-1,-,TRBV5-1,15,CASSLDSDSYTEAFF,TGCGCCAGCAGCTTGGACTCGGACAGTTACACTGAAGCTTTCTTT
-,TRBJ1-4,many,TRBV30,13,CAWSPNGNEKLFF,TGTGCCTGGAGTCCCAACGGGAATGAAAAACTGTTTTTT
-,TRBJ2-3,-,TRBV11-1,14,CASSPRTRQDTQYF,TGTGCCAGCAGCCCCCGGACGCGGCAAGATACGCAGTATTTT